This entry is about one T cell receptor (beta chain). Its antigen is currently unknown. The record originates from a study of brain T cells in children with intractable seizures. Study-wide results and limits: Pre-surgery blood may have been undersampled, hiding some clones. Only CDR3 sequence similarity suggested viral specificity, without known HCMV serostatus.

From germline, CDR1 is LNHDA and CDR2 SQIVND (reference sequence). This CDR3 comprises 15 residues. Trimming left V 3 bases short and J 6 bases short, with 16 bases between. Produced via immunoSEQ multiplex PCR; TCRdb's table is partial and in-frame only. The profile shows about 340,000 clones, roughly 93% of them singletons. Noted time point: blood from clinic visit 5 months post-surgery; TSC patient then seizure free. Before surgery, patients took at least one anti-epileptic drug. The input for sequencing was peripheral blood, taken more than 4 months after surgery. The J gene is TRBJ2-3, the V gene TRBV19; D might be TRBD2 (5 bases). The origin of this receptor is a boy in the first two years of life with tuberous sclerosis and intractable seizures. CDR3 coding DNA: TGTGCCAGTAGTATGGTGGGGAGAGTGGCCGATACGCAGTATTTT. Its protein is CASSMVGRVADTQYF.